This T cell receptor beta chain was found in a study of identical twins. In TCRdb, the 5' RACE reads were re-called with MiXCR into one record per CDR3 protein. The repertoire holds more than 400,000 distinct CDR3 sequences, with nearly 15% as singletons. The CDR3 sequence is 13 residues long. Germline lookup yields CDR1 SEHNR and CDR2 FQNEAQ (reference sequence). Trimming took off 4 bases at V and 4 bases at J, with 10 bases between the two ends. These data also featured in a second study, about yellow fever vaccine responses in identical twins.

This chain joins TRBV7-9 and TRBJ1-2; the D gene is possibly TRBD1 (5 bases). The sample taken for sequencing was CD4+ T cells sorted from blood. The clonotype comes from a woman between 18 and 30 years old in good health. This CDR3 is CASSSKGPYGYTF. CDR3 DNA sequence: TGTGCCAGCAGCTCGAAGGGACCCTATGGCTACACCTTC.